The present T cell receptor (beta chain) was sequenced within a study of T cell responses to AZD1222 COVID-19 vaccine. Using immunoSEQ multiplex PCR, the repertoire was profiled, and TCRdb retains in-frame clones only, with some absent. The sample holds about 120,000 clones; 85% to 90% are singletons and the top ten take less than 4.5%. Germline CDR1 reads ENHRY; CDR2 reads SYGVKD. The CDR3 is 19 amino acids. With 2 bases clipped from V and 0 bases from J, the junction kept 10 bases outside the gene matches. Study-wide findings and caveats: Females made up more of the donors, who were largely white British, and clonal diversity may have come out too low.

Regarding this clone: Its antigen is undetermined.

This receptor was taken from an adult in good health. This rearrangement joins TRBV10-3 to TRBJ2-2, with 9 bases that match TRBD2. The material was peripheral blood, obtained on day 0 of AZD1222 vaccination. CDR3 sequence reads: CAISEHETSGTSNTGELFF. CDR3 DNA sequence: TGTGCCATCAGTGAGCACGAGACTAGCGGAACTTCGAACACCGGGGAGCTGTTTTTT.